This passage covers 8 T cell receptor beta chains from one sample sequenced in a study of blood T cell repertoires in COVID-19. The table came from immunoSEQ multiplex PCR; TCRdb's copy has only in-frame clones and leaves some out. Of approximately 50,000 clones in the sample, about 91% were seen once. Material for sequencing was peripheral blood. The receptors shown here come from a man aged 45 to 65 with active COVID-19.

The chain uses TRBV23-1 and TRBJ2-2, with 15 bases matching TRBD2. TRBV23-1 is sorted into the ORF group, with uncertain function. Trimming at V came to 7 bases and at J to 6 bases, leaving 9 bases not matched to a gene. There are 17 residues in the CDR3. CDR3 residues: CASIMNWTSGRAGELFF. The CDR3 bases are TGCGCCAGCATCATGAACTGGACTAGCGGGAGGGCCGGGGAGCTGTTTTTT.

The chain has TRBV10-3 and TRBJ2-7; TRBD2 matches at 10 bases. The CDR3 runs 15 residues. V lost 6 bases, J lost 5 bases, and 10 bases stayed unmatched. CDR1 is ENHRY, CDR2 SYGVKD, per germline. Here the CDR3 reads CAIRESSGSPHEQYF. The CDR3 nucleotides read TGTGCCATCAGGGAATCTAGCGGGAGTCCCCACGAGCAGTACTTC.

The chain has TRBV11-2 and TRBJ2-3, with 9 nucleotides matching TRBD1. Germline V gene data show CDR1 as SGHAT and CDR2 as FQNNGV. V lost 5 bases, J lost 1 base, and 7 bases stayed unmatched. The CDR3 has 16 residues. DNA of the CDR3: TGTGCCAGCAGCCCGGGGTGGGACAGGGGCACAGATACGCAGTATTTT. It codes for CASSPGWDRGTDTQYF.

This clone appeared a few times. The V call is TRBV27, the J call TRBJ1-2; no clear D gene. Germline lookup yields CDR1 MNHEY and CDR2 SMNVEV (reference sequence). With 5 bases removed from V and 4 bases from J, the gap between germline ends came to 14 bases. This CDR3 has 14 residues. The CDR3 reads CASSPSRSSYGYTF. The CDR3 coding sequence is TGTGCCAGCAGTCCTAGCCGTTCAAGCTATGGCTACACCTTC.

CDR3 protein: CASSKFSGAYEQYF. In DNA form, the CDR3 reads TGTGCCAGCAGTAAGTTTTCAGGGGCCTACGAGCAGTACTTC. The rearrangement joins TRBV6-5 to TRBJ2-7; weak D call: TRBD1 (6 bases). V lost 5 bases and J 2 bases, leaving 13 bases between the germline ends. The CDR3 consists of 14 residues. The germline V gene has CDR1 MNHEY and CDR2 SVGAGI.

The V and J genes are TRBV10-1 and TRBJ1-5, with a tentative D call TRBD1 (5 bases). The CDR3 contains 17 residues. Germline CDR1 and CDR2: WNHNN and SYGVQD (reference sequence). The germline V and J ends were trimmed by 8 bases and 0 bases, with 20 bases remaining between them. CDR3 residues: CASYKGIGDHSNQPQHF. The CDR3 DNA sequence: TGCGCCAGCTACAAGGGGATAGGAGATCATAGCAATCAGCCCCAGCATTTT.

The CDR3 sequence: CASSLASSARLNIQYF. CDR3 nucleotides: TGTGCCAGCAGCTTAGCGTCGTCGGCCAGGCTAAACATTCAGTACTTC. This sequence joins TRBV7-2 and TRBJ2-4; D unclear. The CDR3 is made up of 16 amino acids. Germline CDR1 and CDR2: SGHTA and FQGNSA. The V and J ends lost 0 bases and 6 bases respectively, with 15 bases between them.

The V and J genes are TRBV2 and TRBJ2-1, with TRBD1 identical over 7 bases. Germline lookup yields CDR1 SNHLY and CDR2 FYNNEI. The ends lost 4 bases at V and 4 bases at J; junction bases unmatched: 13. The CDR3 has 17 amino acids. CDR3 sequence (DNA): TGTGCCAGCAGTGTGTCATCGGGACAGCTACTTTACAATGAGCAGTTCTTC. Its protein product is CASSVSSGQLLYNEQFF.